The subject of this entry is one TCR beta chain. The data are from a study of shared clonotypes between healthy human individuals. Germline V lookup: CDR1 MNHEY, CDR2 SVGAGI. The CDR3 has 15 residues. Between the trimmed V and J ends, which lost 2 bases and 0 bases, there was a span of 8 bases. Only in-frame clones appear in the TCRdb table, and some are missing; sequencing was by immunoSEQ multiplex PCR. The sample yields around 500,000 clones, around 73% seen once. What was sequenced was PBMCs. The TCR comes from a woman in her 40s in good health. Some clones in this sample may be carry-over from other donors' samples. The J gene is TRBJ1-3, the V gene TRBV6-5; D gene uncertain. As DNA, the CDR3 is TGTGCCAGCAGTTACGAGGGAATCTCTGGAAACACCATATATTTT. This encodes CASSYEGISGNTIYF.